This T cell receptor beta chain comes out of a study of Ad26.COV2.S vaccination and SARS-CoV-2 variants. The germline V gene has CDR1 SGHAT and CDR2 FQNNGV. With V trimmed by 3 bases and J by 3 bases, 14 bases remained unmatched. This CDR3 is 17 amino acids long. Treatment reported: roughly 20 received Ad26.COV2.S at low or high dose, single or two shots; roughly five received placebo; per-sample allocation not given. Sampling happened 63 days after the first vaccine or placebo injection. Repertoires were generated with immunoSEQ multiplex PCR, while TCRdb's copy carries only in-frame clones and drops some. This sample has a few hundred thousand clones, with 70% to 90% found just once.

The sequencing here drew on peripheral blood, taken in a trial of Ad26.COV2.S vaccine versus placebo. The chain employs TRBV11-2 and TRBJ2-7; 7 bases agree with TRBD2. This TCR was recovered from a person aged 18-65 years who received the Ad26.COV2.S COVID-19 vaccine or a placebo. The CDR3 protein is CASSFAFLAGEGYEQYF. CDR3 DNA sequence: TGTGCCAGCAGCTTCGCCTTTTTGGCGGGAGAGGGCTACGAGCAGTACTTC.